Described below is a single TCR beta chain sequence and its context. The sample belongs to a study of T cell responses to AZD1222 COVID-19 vaccine. Some clones are missing from TCRdb's copy, which holds only in-frame ones; the method was immunoSEQ multiplex PCR. The sample yields tens of thousands of clones, around four fifths seen once. Germline CDR1 reads GTSNPN; CDR2 reads SVGIG (reference sequence). Trimming at V came to 1 base and at J to 4 bases, leaving 7 bases not matched to a gene. The CDR3 consists of 15 residues. This sequence originates from an adult in good health. The rearrangement uses TRBV30 and TRBJ1-5; 7 nucleotides match TRBD1. The sequenced sample was peripheral blood, obtained on day 0 of MenACWY control vaccination. The CDR3 nucleotides are TGTGCCTGGAGTGCCCGGGACAGATTTAATCAGCCCCAGCATTTT. This encodes CAWSARDRFNQPQHF. Full variable domain (rest looked up from reference TRBV30 and TRBJ1-5): SQTIHQWPATLVQPVGSPLSLECTVEGTSNPNLYWYRQAAGRGLQLLFYSVGIGQISSEVPQNLSASRPQDRQFILSSKKLLLSDSGFYLCAWSARDRFNQPQHFGDGTRLSIL.